These T cell receptor beta chains were read from a single sample in a study of early T cells in non-severe SARS-CoV-2 infection. TCRdb reanalysed the 5' RACE reads using MiXCR and keeps one entry per CDR3 protein. The sample includes approximately 100,000 distinct CDR3 sequences, 13% to 15% of them seen just once. The sample consisted of whole blood. Source of these receptors: an adult who was a healthcare worker with PCR-confirmed SARS-CoV-2 infection or an uninfected control (not recorded which). CDR3s include the opening cysteine and the closing phenylalanine or tryptophan. Fields, in order: V gene, clone size, D gene, J gene, CDR3 protein, CDR3 DNA. A D gene is named only where the DNA matches it firmly. Clone size appears in some rows only: once, few, many, or a class for an expanded clone.

>TRBV29-1|.|.|TRBJ1-1
CSVETANTEAFF
TGCAGCGTTGAGACGGCGAACACTGAAGCTTTCTTT
>TRBV5-6|few|.|TRBJ1-2
CASSLGTRINYGYTF
TGTGCCAGCAGCTTGGGGACACGAATTAACTATGGCTACACCTTC
>TRBV29-1|.|.|TRBJ1-5
CSVGNQPQHF
TGCAGCGTTGGTAATCAGCCCCAGCATTTT
>TRBV28|.|.|TRBJ2-1
CASSLGGGTYNEQFF
TGTGCCAGCAGTTTAGGGGGGGGCACCTACAATGAGCAGTTCTTC
>TRBV3-1|.|TRBD1|TRBJ1-2
CASSLRQGAGYTF
TGTGCCAGCAGCCTCAGACAGGGTGCAGGCTACACCTTC
>TRBV7-9|.|TRBD1|TRBJ1-4
CASSLGEGAHEKLFF
TGTGCCAGCAGCTTAGGAGAGGGGGCACATGAAAAACTGTTTTTT
>TRBV30|.|.|TRBJ1-1
CAWSVHRETEAFF
TGTGCCTGGAGTGTACACAGGGAAACTGAAGCTTTCTTT
>TRBV6-5|few|TRBD1|TRBJ1-1
CASSLDRATEAFF
TGTGCCAGCAGTTTGGACAGGGCCACTGAAGCTTTCTTT
>TRBV10-1|.|TRBD2|TRBJ2-2
CASSESATSARRSGELFF
TGCGCCAGCAGTGAGTCGGCGACTAGCGCCCGGAGGTCCGGGGAGCTGTTTTTT
>TRBV7-6|few|TRBD2|TRBJ2-1
CASSTTTSGVANEQFF
TGTGCCAGCAGCACCACGACTAGCGGGGTCGCCAATGAGCAGTTCTTC
>TRBV18|.|.|TRBJ1-1
CATQKQDTEAFF
TGTGCCACCCAAAAGCAGGACACTGAAGCTTTCTTT
>TRBV10-3|many|.|TRBJ2-7
CAISLPRTAGEQYF
TGTGCCATCAGCTTACCTCGGACGGCGGGTGAGCAGTACTTC
>TRBV7-2|many|.|TRBJ2-3
CASSLAAGQQYTQYF
TGTGCCAGCAGCTTAGCGGCGGGCCAGCAGTATACGCAGTATTTT
>TRBV7-9|few|TRBD2|TRBJ2-5
CASSLESLAGPQYF
TGTGCCAGCAGCTTAGAATCCCTAGCGGGGCCCCAGTACTTC
>TRBV7-2|.|.|TRBJ2-3
CASSITLRDTPTDTQYF
TGTGCCAGCAGCATCACCCTAAGGGACACACCTACAGATACGCAGTATTTT
>TRBV11-2|few|TRBD1|TRBJ2-1
CASSWGQGTGNEQFF
TGTGCCAGCAGCTGGGGACAGGGGACGGGCAATGAGCAGTTCTTC
>TRBV29-1|.|.|TRBJ1-1
CSVILYEAFF
TGCAGCGTCATCCTCTATGAAGCTTTCTTT
>TRBV5-6|.|.|TRBJ1-1
CASSSGRRGTEAFF
TGTGCCAGCAGCTCGGGGCGGAGGGGCACTGAAGCTTTCTTT
>TRBV10-2|few|.|TRBJ1-1
CASSATGQGNTEAFF
TGCGCCAGCAGTGCAACAGGCCAGGGGAACACTGAAGCTTTCTTT
>TRBV10-3|.|.|TRBJ2-3
CATTEGLSTDTQYF
TGTGCCACCACCGAAGGCCTAAGCACAGATACGCAGTATTTT
>TRBV21-1|few|.|TRBJ2-7
CASSKAVLAGRSHHYEQYF
TGTGCCAGCAGCAAAGCCGTACTAGCGGGGAGATCACACCACTACGAGCAGTACTTC
>TRBV2|many|.|TRBJ1-2
CASSPDRSSSYGYTF
TGTGCCAGCAGCCCGGACAGATCCTCCAGCTATGGCTACACCTTC
>TRBV5-6|few|.|TRBJ1-1
CASSFGTTEAFF
TGTGCCAGCAGCTTCGGGACCACTGAAGCTTTCTTT
>TRBV7-9|few|.|TRBJ1-3
CASSLDVVFGNTIYF
TGTGCCAGCAGCTTAGACGTAGTTTTTGGAAACACCATATATTTT
>TRBV29-1|.|TRBD1|TRBJ1-5
CSARDRGQPQHF
TGCAGCGCCCGGGACAGGGGTCAGCCCCAGCATTTT
>TRBV19|.|TRBD2|TRBJ2-1
CASKVAAGVYNEQFF
TGTGCCAGTAAGGTTGCGGCGGGGGTATACAATGAGCAGTTCTTC
>TRBV25-1|many|.|TRBJ2-2
CASSESGQNTGELFF
TGTGCCAGCAGTGAATCGGGACAGAACACCGGGGAGCTGTTTTTT
>TRBV20-1|many|TRBD1|TRBJ1-3
CSAPKQGNFENTIYF
TGCAGTGCTCCTAAACAGGGGAACTTTGAAAACACCATATATTTT
>TRBV25-1|many|.|TRBJ1-1
CASSEPRSATEAFF
TGTGCCAGCAGTGAACCCCGGTCAGCCACTGAAGCTTTCTTT
>TRBV29-1|many|TRBD1|TRBJ1-2
CSGLTGGSGYGYTF
TGCAGCGGCCTGACAGGGGGCTCAGGTTATGGCTACACCTTC
>TRBV12-3/TRBV12-4|many|.|TRBJ1-2
CASSFSGAYGYTF
TGTGCCAGCAGTTTCTCCGGGGCCTATGGCTACACCTTC
>TRBV20-1|few|.|TRBJ2-6
CSARDFTSGANVLTF
TGCAGTGCTAGAGACTTCACCTCTGGGGCCAACGTCCTGACTTTC
>TRBV10-2|few|TRBD2|TRBJ2-3
CASSESRPGRRGRTTDTQYF
TGCGCCAGCAGTGAGTCGCGGCCCGGCCGGCGGGGGAGAACCACAGATACGCAGTATTTT
>TRBV15|.|.|TRBJ2-7
CATRRAPYEQYF
TGTGCCACTAGACGGGCCCCCTACGAGCAGTACTTC
>TRBV29-1|.|.|TRBJ2-5
CSVTGGRETQYF
TGCAGCGTTACAGGAGGGAGGGAGACCCAGTACTTC
>TRBV7-7|many|.|TRBJ1-2
CASSLGDNGYTF
TGTGCTAGCAGCTTAGGGGACAATGGCTACACCTTC
>TRBV15|.|.|TRBJ2-3
CATSRDLTDTQYF
TGTGCCACCAGCAGAGACCTCACAGATACGCAGTATTTT
>TRBV7-2|few|.|TRBJ1-6
CASIIRWGDNSPLHF
TGTGCCAGCATAATCAGGTGGGGGGATAATTCACCCCTCCACTTT
>TRBV3-1|many|TRBD1|TRBJ1-1
CASSHPRDRGRTEAFF
TGTGCCAGCAGCCATCCCAGGGACAGGGGGCGGACTGAAGCTTTCTTT
>TRBV12-3/TRBV12-4|.|.|TRBJ2-1
CASSFEGVVEQFF
TGTGCCAGCAGTTTCGAGGGGGTCGTAGAGCAGTTCTTC
>TRBV7-2|many|TRBD1|TRBJ1-2
CASSLVGRGQDYGYTF
TGTGCCAGCAGCTTAGTGGGCAGGGGGCAGGACTATGGCTACACCTTC
>TRBV20-1|.|.|TRBJ1-2
CSARSTDNYGYTF
TGCAGTGCTAGATCGACAGATAACTATGGCTACACCTTC
>TRBV11-2|few|.|TRBJ2-3
CAGSTEGGGVTDTQYF
TGTGCCGGCAGCACCGAAGGGGGCGGGGTCACAGATACGCAGTATTTT
>TRBV7-2|few|TRBD1|TRBJ1-1
CASSRDRGRPNTEAFF
TGTGCCAGCAGCCGGGACAGGGGGCGGCCGAACACTGAAGCTTTCTTT
>TRBV12-3/TRBV12-4|.|TRBD1|TRBJ2-7
CASNEQGYEQYF
TGTGCCAGCAACGAACAGGGGTACGAGCAGTACTTC
>TRBV15|few|.|TRBJ2-2
CATSRDYMGLSTGELFF
TGTGCCACCAGCAGAGATTATATGGGACTGAGCACCGGGGAGCTGTTTTTT
>TRBV29-1|.|.|TRBJ1-1
CSVPRNTEAFF
TGCAGCGTCCCCAGGAACACTGAAGCTTTCTTT
>TRBV24-1|many|.|TRBJ2-3
CATSVGTGFGTDTQYF
TGTGCCACCAGTGTCGGGACTGGTTTTGGGACAGATACGCAGTATTTT
>TRBV2|few|.|TRBJ2-1
CASRVRGVAYEQFF
TGTGCCAGCAGGGTCCGGGGCGTGGCGTATGAGCAGTTCTTC
>TRBV12-3/TRBV12-4|few|TRBD1|TRBJ2-7
CASRGTGVYEQYF
TGTGCCAGCAGAGGGACAGGGGTGTACGAGCAGTACTTC
>TRBV28|once|.|TRBJ2-3
CASSLQGITDTQYF
TGTGCCAGCAGTTTACAGGGGATAACAGATACGCAGTATTTT
>TRBV20-1|.|.|TRBJ1-1
CSSNIQNMNTEAFF
TGCAGTTCCAACATCCAGAACATGAACACTGAAGCTTTCTTT
>TRBV6-1|few|.|TRBJ1-1
CASSGQRLNTEAFF
TGTGCCAGCAGTGGACAGAGGTTGAACACTGAAGCTTTCTTT
>TRBV12-3/TRBV12-4|few|TRBD1|TRBJ1-2
CASTSITGDYGYTF
TGTGCCAGCACCAGTATTACAGGGGACTATGGCTACACCTTC
>TRBV15|few|.|TRBJ1-1
CATSQQRQAWDTEAFF
TGTGCCACCAGCCAACAACGACAGGCTTGGGACACTGAAGCTTTCTTT
>TRBV30|many|.|TRBJ2-2
CAWTVGVSNTGELFF
TGTGCCTGGACCGTGGGAGTTTCGAACACCGGGGAGCTGTTTTTT
>TRBV20-1|.|.|TRBJ1-5
CSASSGGNQPQHF
TGCAGTGCTAGCTCCGGGGGGAATCAGCCCCAGCATTTT